This TCR beta chain was sequenced for a study of blood T cell repertoires in COVID-19. Sequenced by immunoSEQ multiplex PCR; TCRdb stores in-frame clones only, minus some. The sample yields about 180,000 clones, roughly 80% seen once. V was shortened by 1 base and J by 7 bases, with 16 bases between the two germline ends. The length of the CDR3 is 15 residues. CDR1 is SNHLY, CDR2 FYNNEI, per germline. The receptor was derived from a human donor in a cohort sampled during active COVID-19. The rearrangement joins TRBV2 to TRBJ1-2; possible D gene TRBD1, 6 bases. The sequenced sample was peripheral blood. CDR3 loop: CASSEESYRDGGYTF. In nucleotides, the CDR3 is TGTGCCAGCAGTGAAGAGTCGTACAGGGATGGTGGCTACACCTTC.